Presented here are 6 T cell receptor beta chains from one specimen sequenced in a study of identifying expanded T cells in peripheral blood. Generated by immunoSEQ multiplex PCR, the TCRdb table keeps only in-frame clones and is missing some. The profile shows about 100,000 clones, about 87% of them singletons. The material sequenced was blood. These receptors all come from a person between 18 and 75 years old in good health.

The V call is TRBV15, the J call TRBJ2-5; D may match TRBD1 or TRBD2 (5 bases each). Trimming took off 5 bases at V and 4 bases at J, with 11 bases between the two ends. The CDR3 extends over 13 amino acids. Germline V lookup: CDR1 LNHNV, CDR2 YYDKDF (reference sequence). This chain's CDR3 is CATSPGAVETQYF. CDR3 DNA sequence: TGTGCCACCAGCCCCGGGGCCGTAGAGACCCAGTACTTC.

The rearrangement uses TRBV6-1 and TRBJ1-2; D might be TRBD1 (6 bases). The CDR3 is 13 amino acids. The germline V gene has CDR1 MNHNS and CDR2 SASEGT. Trimming took 5 bases from V and 8 from J, leaving 15 bases between them. The CDR3 nucleotides read TGTGCCAGCAGTCAAACAGGGATTGAAGGCTACACCTTC. Its translation: CASSQTGIEGYTF.

The J gene is TRBJ2-5, the V gene TRBV7-9; 8 nucleotides align to TRBD2. The V gene end was trimmed by 8 bases and the J gene end by 4 bases; junction bases not matched to a gene: 15. The CDR3 has 16 amino acids. Germline loops: CDR1 SEHNR, CDR2 FQNEAQ (reference sequence). The CDR3 nucleotides are TGTGCCAGCTCCCTAGGCGTGGGACTAGTCCGAGAGACCCAGTACTTC. It encodes CASSLGVGLVRETQYF.

The CDR3 loop is CAWSVQYEQFF. CDR3 bases: TGTGCCTGGAGTGTACAGTATGAGCAGTTCTTC. This chain joins TRBV30 and TRBJ2-1; D uncertain. The V end lost 0 bases, the J end lost 8 bases, and 5 bases lay between the germline ends. The CDR3 extends over 11 amino acids. The germline CDR1 and CDR2 sequences are GTSNPN and SVGIG (reference sequence). The whole variable domain, remainder taken from reference TRBV30 and TRBJ2-1, is SQTIHQWPATLVQPVGSPLSLECTVEGTSNPNLYWYRQAAGRGLQLLFYSVGIGQISSEVPQNLSASRPQDRQFILSSKKLLLSDSGFYLCAWSVQYEQFFGPGTRLTVL.

This sequence joins TRBV5-4 and TRBJ1-6; D is unclear. Germline assignment: CDR1 SGHNT and CDR2 YYREEE (reference sequence). The CDR3 loop spans 14 amino acids. Trimming pared 0 bases from V and 10 bases from J, leaving 11 bases between. This chain's CDR3 is CASSLVVVGSPLHF. The CDR3 DNA reads TGTGCCAGCAGCTTGGTCGTGGTGGGCTCACCCCTCCACTTT.

The chain couples TRBV2 to TRBJ1-4; the match to TRBD1 covers 9 bases. Germline trimming cut 6 bases from V and 9 bases from J; bases unmatched to any gene: 5. CDR3 length equals 13 residues. The germline V gene has CDR1 SNHLY and CDR2 FYNNEI. The CDR3 here is CASRPGTGQKLFF. CDR3 nucleotide sequence: TGTGCCAGCAGGCCCGGGACAGGGCAAAAACTGTTTTTT.